Shown below are 27 T cell receptor beta chains from a single sample sequenced in a study of control samples from healthy donors and cancer patients. Assay: immunoSEQ multiplex PCR; the TCRdb copy retains only in-frame clones and omits some. The table records approximately 170,000 clones, around 87% of them present only once. Material for sequencing was blood. The receptors originated from a woman aged 45-65 years in good health.

The chain carries TRBV21-1 and TRBJ2-1; the table calls TRBD1, which could not be checked here. TRBV21-1 is designated a pseudogene. The CDR3 sequence is 16 residues long. CDR3 DNA: TGTGCCAGCAGCAAAGATAATAGGGGGTCGGGCAATGAGCAGTTCTTC. Its protein product is CASSKDNRGSGNEQFF.

The V gene is TRBV3-1 (or the pseudogene TRBV3-2), the J gene TRBJ2-7; D gene uncertain. The CDR3 runs 13 residues. The germline gives CDR1 LGHDT, CDR2 YNNKEL (reference sequence). V lost 1 base to trimming and J lost 6 bases, with 10 bases between them. CDR3 protein: CASSQVSQFEQYF. The CDR3 DNA sequence: TGTGCCAGCAGCCAAGTGAGCCAGTTCGAGCAGTACTTC.

V and J are TRBV5-5 and TRBJ1-5; 10 bases align to TRBD1. The length of the CDR3 is 15 residues. From germline, CDR1 is SGHKS and CDR2 YYEKEE (reference sequence). The trim removed 0 bases at V and 7 bases at J, leaving 4 bases unmatched. CDR3 region: CASSLGTGGGQPQHF. The CDR3 DNA follows: TGTGCCAGCAGCTTGGGGACAGGGGGAGGACAGCCCCAGCATTTT.

The chain uses TRBV7-9 and TRBJ2-5, with a weak D call TRBD1 (6 bases). CDR3 length: 13 amino acids. Germline CDR1 SEHNR, CDR2 FQNEAQ (reference sequence). Trimming shortened V by 1 base and J by 7 bases, and 10 bases separated the two germline ends. In nucleotides, the CDR3 is TGTGCCAGCAGCTTAGATCAGGGGAGGACCCAGTACTTC. Encoded protein: CASSLDQGRTQYF.

This clone was picked up one time. The chain is built from TRBV15 and TRBJ2-4; 10 bases agree with TRBD2. V trimming: 5 bases; J trimming: 0 bases; junction bases outside the gene matches: 19. The V gene's germline CDR1 is LNHNV and CDR2 YYDKDF (reference sequence). The CDR3 loop spans 21 amino acids. The CDR3 spells CATSRQPTLSSGRLAKNIQYF. As DNA, the CDR3 is TGTGCCACCAGCCGCCAACCCACACTGTCTAGCGGGAGATTAGCCAAAAACATTCAGTACTTC.

This clone was recorded once. The CDR3 region is CASSSTLQTSGRMAGELFF. CDR3 bases: TGTGCCAGCAGTTCAACCCTCCAGACTAGCGGGAGAATGGCCGGGGAGCTGTTTTTT. This chain connects TRBV28 to TRBJ2-2, with TRBD2 matching over 12 bases. Trimming cost V 4 bases and J 6 bases; bases outside gene matches: 15. Germline V gene sequence: CDR1 MDHEN, CDR2 SYDVKM. This CDR3 is 19 amino acids long. Supplemented by reference TRBV28 and TRBJ2-2, the full variable domain reads DVKVTQSSRYLVKRTGEKVFLECVQDMDHENMFWYRQDPGLGLRLIYFSYDVKMKEKGDIPEGYSVSREKKERFSLILESASTNQTSMYLCASSSTLQTSGRMAGELFFGEGSRLTVL.

CDR3 bases: TGTGCCAGCAACCCAGTGGGCGGTGAAGCTTTCTTT. Translated, it gives CASNPVGGEAFF. The V gene is TRBV12-3 or TRBV12-4, the J gene TRBJ1-1; D call uncertain. The CDR3 length is 12 residues. V was pared by 7 bases and J by 7 bases, with 13 bases between.

This chain connects TRBV3-1 (or the pseudogene TRBV3-2) to TRBJ1-2; 7 bases match TRBD1. The CDR3 covers 17 residues. J gave up 5 bases and V 2 bases, and 14 bases lay outside the gene matches. Per germline, CDR1 LGHDT and CDR2 YNNKEL (reference sequence). The DNA for the CDR3 is TGTGCCAGCAGCCAACCACAGACAGGGAGAATGTGGTATGGCTACACCTTC. It codes for CASSQPQTGRMWYGYTF.

The chain uses TRBV19 and TRBJ2-5; D is unclear. Germline V gene data show CDR1 as LNHDA and CDR2 as SQIVND (reference sequence). There are 14 residues in the CDR3. V lost 5 bases and J lost 1, with 11 bases in between. This CDR3 is CASSPHPRQETQYF. In DNA form, the CDR3 reads TGTGCCAGTAGTCCTCACCCTCGCCAAGAGACCCAGTACTTC.

This chain uses TRBV19 with TRBJ2-6, with D unresolved. The V end was cut by 0 bases, the J end by 1 base, with 4 bases between. Germline CDR1 and CDR2: LNHDA and SQIVND (reference sequence). The CDR3 is 15 amino acids. This chain's CDR3 is CASSIDVSGANVLTF. CDR3 bases: TGTGCCAGTAGTATAGACGTATCTGGGGCCAACGTCCTGACTTTC.

This rearrangement joins TRBV24-1 to TRBJ2-6; D not certain. Trimming took off 9 bases at V and 0 bases at J, with 5 bases between the two ends. This CDR3 is built from 13 residues. Germline CDR1 reads KGHDR; CDR2 reads SFDVKD. The CDR3 loop reads CATSSSGANVLTF. The DNA of the CDR3 is TGTGCCACCTCGAGCTCTGGGGCCAACGTCCTGACTTTC.

This chain uses TRBV6-2 or TRBV6-3 with TRBJ2-1, with 8 nucleotides matching TRBD2. V dropped 1 base and J dropped 8; count of bases not matched to a gene: 10. The CDR3 runs to 16 residues. In germline, CDR1 is MNHEY, CDR2 SVGEGT. Here the CDR3 DNA reads TGTGCCAGCAGTTACTTGGCAGGCGGGGGGACGGATGAGCAGTTCTTC. It translates to CASSYLAGGGTDEQFF.

This chain links TRBV4-3 with TRBJ2-7, with D possibly being TRBD1 (5 bases). Germline assignment: CDR1 LGHNA and CDR2 YSLEER. V lost 0 bases and J lost 3, with 12 bases in between. The CDR3 contains 15 residues. In DNA, the CDR3 is TGCGCCAGCAGCCAAGAGGGGTCCAGGGTCTACGAGCAGTACTTC. This gives the protein CASSQEGSRVYEQYF.

The chain combines TRBV30 with TRBJ1-4, with 9 bases that match TRBD1. V shed 4 bases and J 6 bases; nucleotides not matched to a gene: 3. Germline CDR1 reads GTSNPN; CDR2 reads SVGIG (reference sequence). The CDR3 spans 13 residues. The CDR3 nucleotides are TGTGCCTGGAACAGGGGGCGCGATGAAAAACTGTTTTTT. This gives the protein CAWNRGRDEKLFF.

In the case of this clone: Other DNA variants within this sample encode the same CDR3. The rearrangement joins TRBV6-2 or TRBV6-3 to TRBJ1-5, with unresolved D. V shed 3 bases and J shed 1 base, with 4 bases lying between them. This CDR3 is built from 13 residues. Germline CDR1 and CDR2: MNHEY and SVGEGT. The CDR3 bases are TGTGCCAGCAGTTATCGAAGCAATCAGCCCCAGCATTTT. It encodes CASSYRSNQPQHF.

The rearrangement uses TRBV3-1 (or the pseudogene TRBV3-2) and TRBJ1-2; tentatively, D is TRBD1 (6 bases). This CDR3 comprises 15 residues. From germline, CDR1 is LGHDT and CDR2 YNNKEL (reference sequence). V was clipped by 4 bases and J by 4 bases, with 16 bases between them. The chain's CDR3 is CASSPKAGVIYGYTF. In nucleotides, the CDR3 is TGTGCCAGCAGCCCTAAGGCAGGGGTGATCTATGGCTACACCTTC.

This sequence joins TRBV2 and TRBJ1-1, with TRBD1 as a possible D gene (6 bases). The CDR3 runs to 13 residues. The V and J ends lost 7 bases and 6 bases respectively, with 15 bases between them. Germline values: CDR1 SNHLY, CDR2 FYNNEI. CDR3 DNA: TGTGCCAGCATTAAGCCAGGGGTTGCTGAAGCTTTCTTT. It codes for CASIKPGVAEAFF.

The chain links TRBV7-3 to TRBJ2-1; TRBD2 is a possible D gene (6 bases). The V gene lost 5 bases and the J gene lost 6 bases, with 17 bases spanning the gap. CDR1 is SGHTA and CDR2 is FQGTGA in the germline V gene. The CDR3 has 15 residues. The DNA of the CDR3 is TGTGCCAGCAGCCCAGGGAGGTTTATGTTCAATGAGCAGTTCTTC. This sequence encodes CASSPGRFMFNEQFF. Full variable domain (rest looked up from reference TRBV7-3 and TRBJ2-1): GAGVSQTPSNKVTEKGKYVELRCDPISGHTALYWYRQSLGQGPEFLIYFQGTGAADDSGLPNDRFFAVRPEGSVSTLKIQRTERGDSAVYLCASSPGRFMFNEQFFGPGTRLTVL.

The chain uses TRBV3-1 (or the pseudogene TRBV3-2) and TRBJ2-3, with D possibly being TRBD2 (5 bases). V lost 0 bases and J 2 bases, leaving 15 bases between the germline ends. CDR3 length: 17 residues. Germline-derived CDR1 and CDR2 are LGHDT and YNNKEL (reference sequence). The CDR3 here is CASSQDSPGLATDTQYF. CDR3 bases: TGTGCCAGCAGCCAAGATTCCCCTGGACTCGCCACAGATACGCAGTATTTT.

The genes are TRBV2 and TRBJ2-3, with 10 bases lining up with TRBD2. There are 14 residues in the CDR3. Looked up from germline, CDR1 is SNHLY and CDR2 is FYNNEI. Trimming at V came to 11 bases and at J to 5 bases, leaving 10 bases not matched to a gene. The CDR3 sequence: CAGTLAGVIDTQYF. As DNA, the CDR3 is TGTGCCGGGACTCTAGCGGGAGTGATAGATACGCAGTATTTT.

This rearrangement joins TRBV6-5 to TRBJ1-1, with D possibly TRBD1 on 6 matching bases. Deletions cut 4 bases from V and 1 base from J, with 7 bases between. CDR1 and CDR2 from the germline V gene are MNHEY and SVGAGI. The CDR3 spans 13 residues. The CDR3: CASSWGQNTEAFF. CDR3 DNA: TGTGCCAGCAGTTGGGGACAGAACACTGAAGCTTTCTTT.

The table lists this clone with a count of one. J is TRBJ2-2 and V is TRBV19, with 8 bases identical to TRBD1. V lost 10 bases, J lost 0 bases, and 7 bases stayed unmatched. The CDR3 totals 15 residues. Per germline, CDR1 LNHDA and CDR2 SQIVND (reference sequence). CDR3 in amino acids: CATLRTGSNTGELFF. The CDR3 DNA reads TGTGCCACCTTGAGGACAGGGTCGAACACCGGGGAGCTGTTTTTT.

J is TRBJ2-3 and V is TRBV5-1; possible D gene TRBD1, 6 bases. Germline lookup yields CDR1 SGHRS and CDR2 YFSETQ. V was pared by 4 bases and J by 0 bases, with 12 bases between. CDR3 size: 15 residues. CDR3 loop: CASSVTGRSTDTQYF. The CDR3 nucleotides are TGCGCCAGCAGCGTGACAGGCCGAAGCACAGATACGCAGTATTTT.

Only one count was recorded for this clone. The chain links TRBV3-1 (or the pseudogene TRBV3-2) to TRBJ2-1, with 8 bases lining up with TRBD2. Germline CDR1 reads LGHDT; CDR2 reads YNNKEL (reference sequence). This CDR3 is 14 amino acids long. J lost 2 bases, V lost 4 bases, and 1 base had no gene match. CDR3 region: CASSRRGAYNEQFF. The CDR3 DNA sequence: TGTGCCAGCAGCCGGCGGGGGGCCTACAATGAGCAGTTCTTC.

The chain employs TRBV4-1 and TRBJ1-5; tentatively, D is TRBD1 (6 bases). Trimming shortened V by 8 bases and J by 4 bases, and 21 bases separated the two germline ends. CDR1 and CDR2 from the germline V gene are MGHRA and YSYEKL. This CDR3 has 16 residues. In DNA form, the CDR3 reads TGCGCCAGCGGTCCGAGAGGGGGTTTCGGGAATCAGCCCCAGCATTTT. Translation gives CASGPRGGFGNQPQHF.

The chain uses TRBV29-1 and TRBJ1-5, with a weak D call TRBD1 (6 bases). V lost 4 bases and J lost 5, with 18 bases in between. CDR3 size: 15 residues. Germline lookup yields CDR1 SQVTM and CDR2 ANQGSEA. The CDR3 DNA follows: TGCAGCGTTGGGGAGTCGGACAGCGGTTATCAGCCCCAGCATTTT. It codes for CSVGESDSGYQPQHF.

The V and J genes are TRBV28 and TRBJ2-7; D uncertain. Germline V lookup: CDR1 MDHEN, CDR2 SYDVKM. CDR3 length equals 17 residues. Between the trimmed V and J ends, which lost 7 bases and 4 bases, there was a span of 26 bases. The CDR3 DNA reads as TGTGCCAGCACCCCCTCCATGTTCGGTACAAGAGTGTACGAGCAGTACTTC. Its protein product is CASTPSMFGTRVYEQYF.